The entry that follows covers one TCR beta chain sequence. The target antigen is unknown. The germline V gene has CDR1 SGHRS and CDR2 YFSETQ. The CDR3 totals 17 residues. V was clipped by 4 bases and J by 1 base; unmatched bases: 10. This sample was taken from a study of cytomegalovirus exposure and HLA in healthy donors. Study-level results: A later analysis revealed that TCR association rates differed between HLA loci, peaking at DRB1 and bottoming out at HLA-C. HLA alleles showed associations with some 15,000 TCR beta sequences in a later analysis, at a 0.05 false discovery rate. In a later analysis, parvovirus B19, influenza, CMV and Epstein-Barr virus appeared linked to several top co-occurrence clusters.

The PCR used 60 Vbeta and 13 Jbeta primers. Assay used: immunoSEQ multiplex PCR; TCRdb lists only in-frame clones, some missing. This sample has 150,000 to 200,000 clones, with about 85% found just once. This clonotype was obtained from a man aged 50-60 years in good health and CMV-seronegative. The chain carries TRBV5-1 and TRBJ2-3; the match to TRBD2 covers 9 bases. Sequenced material: PBMCs. The CDR3 reads CASSPRAGGSGTDTQYF. The DNA for the CDR3 is TGCGCCAGCAGCCCCCGGGCGGGGGGGTCAGGCACAGATACGCAGTATTTT.